The 27 T cell receptor beta chains given below trace back to one sample, sequenced in a study of lymphopenia after photon versus proton radiotherapy. Repertoires were generated with immunoSEQ multiplex PCR, while TCRdb's copy carries only in-frame clones and drops some. Counted here are over 50,000 clones, 86% occurring once; the ten biggest clones make up about 2.3%. This sample comprised peripheral blood, obtained from a patient treated with photon-based radiotherapy. The receptors originated from a man aged 40-55 years with gastric cancer.

The chain employs TRBV7-2 and TRBJ1-1; 7 nucleotides line up with TRBD1. V lost 2 bases and J lost 10; bases outside the gene matches: 13. Per the germline V gene, CDR1 is SGHTA and CDR2 is FQGNSA. The CDR3 has 15 amino acids. CDR3 sequence (DNA): TGTGCCAGCAGCTTACGCCCTAGACAGGGCAGAAGAGCTTTCTTT. Its protein product is CASSLRPRQGRRAFF.

The rearrangement uses TRBV12-5 and TRBJ1-5, with a possible D match to TRBD1 (6 bases). CDR3 size: 14 residues. Per germline, CDR1 LGHNT and CDR2 FRNRAP. Trimming left V 8 bases short and J 2 bases short, with 13 bases between. This CDR3 is CASQLQGGNQPQHF. The DNA for the CDR3 is TGTGCTAGTCAATTACAGGGAGGCAATCAGCCCCAGCATTTT. Full variable domain (missing parts from reference TRBV12-5 and TRBJ1-5): DARVTQTPRHKVTEMGQEVTMRCQPILGHNTVFWYRQTMMQGLELLAYFRNRAPLDDSGMPKDRFSAEMPDATLATLKIQPSEPRDSAVYFCASQLQGGNQPQHFGDGTRLSIL.

The rearrangement links TRBV4-1 to TRBJ2-2; 9 bases line up with TRBD1. There are 15 residues in the CDR3. The germline CDR1 and CDR2 sequences are MGHRA and YSYEKL. J gave up 9 bases and V 2 bases, and 7 bases lay outside the gene matches. CDR3 DNA: TGCGCCAGCAGCCAACCGACAGGGGGGAACTGGGAGCTGTTTTTT. Translation: CASSQPTGGNWELFF.

The chain uses TRBV19 and TRBJ1-5, with D unclear. Trimming removed 5 bases from V and 4 bases from J, with 9 bases in between. The CDR3 covers 13 residues. The V gene's germline CDR1 is LNHDA and CDR2 SQIVND (reference sequence). Written as DNA, the CDR3 is TGTGCCAGTAGTGCCAAGAAAAATCAGCCCCAGCATTTT. Its translation is CASSAKKNQPQHF.

The rearrangement uses TRBV25-1 and TRBJ2-5; D is unresolved. The germline gives CDR1 MGHDK, CDR2 SYGVNS. The CDR3 has 13 residues. Deletions cut 1 base from V and 5 bases from J, with 8 bases between. The DNA of the CDR3 is TGTGCCAGCAGTGAATCCTCCCGCGAGACCCAGTACTTC. Amino acids: CASSESSRETQYF.

The rearrangement joins TRBV10-3 to TRBJ2-7; TRBD1 is a possible D gene (5 bases). Germline CDR1 and CDR2: ENHRY and SYGVKD. Trimming removed 11 bases at V and 2 bases at J, with 13 bases between. This CDR3 contains 12 residues. CDR3 sequence: CAAQGGPYEQYF. As DNA, the CDR3 is TGTGCCGCCCAGGGTGGCCCCTACGAGCAGTACTTC.

The V call is TRBV7-8, the J call TRBJ2-1, with 9 bases fitting TRBD2. The V gene end was trimmed by 2 bases and the J gene end by 0 bases; junction bases not matched to a gene: 5. Germline V lookup: CDR1 SGHVS, CDR2 FQNEAQ. The CDR3 is made up of 17 amino acids. CDR3 residues: CASSLRSSGVSYNEQFF. CDR3 nucleotides: TGTGCCAGCAGCTTAAGGTCTAGCGGGGTCTCCTACAATGAGCAGTTCTTC.

This chain uses TRBV2 with TRBJ1-5; D gene unclear. Germline-derived CDR1 and CDR2 are SNHLY and FYNNEI. The CDR3 is 15 residues long. Between the trimmed V and J ends, which lost 3 bases and 5 bases, there was a span of 14 bases. CDR3 protein: CASSDGPSRDQPQHF. The CDR3 bases are TGTGCCAGCAGTGATGGGCCAAGCCGGGATCAGCCCCAGCATTTT.

The V gene is TRBV7-2, the J gene TRBJ2-7; 10 bases are a match to TRBD1. Germline lookup yields CDR1 SGHTA and CDR2 FQGNSA. The J segment lost 6 bases and the V segment lost 1 base, leaving 6 bases of the junction unmatched. The CDR3 covers 15 residues. The CDR3 region has the DNA TGTGCCAGCAGCTTAGGGGGACAGGGGTTTGTCGAGCAGTACTTC. Translating gives CASSLGGQGFVEQYF.

V usage is TRBV11-3 and J usage is TRBJ2-1; D perhaps matches TRBD2 (5 bases). Germline values: CDR1 SGHNT, CDR2 YENEEA. Trimming shortened V by 5 bases and J by 6 bases, and 14 bases separated the two germline ends. CDR3 length equals 14 residues. The CDR3 coding sequence is TGTGCCAGCAGCCGGACCTTCGAGGGCAATGAGCAGTTCTTC. Its translation: CASSRTFEGNEQFF. Full variable domain (outside the CDR3, taken from reference TRBV11-3 and TRBJ2-1): EAGVVQSPRYKIIEKKQPVAFWCNPISGHNTLYWYLQNLGQGPELLIRYENEEAVDDSQLPKDRFSAERLKGVDSTLKIQPAELGDSAVYLCASSRTFEGNEQFFGPGTRLTVL.

The rearrangement links TRBV9 to TRBJ2-7, with 9 positions matching TRBD1. CDR3 length: 15 residues. The V and J ends lost 2 bases and 4 bases, in that order; junction bases with no gene match: 7. Germline V gene data show CDR1 as SGDLS and CDR2 as YYNGEE. CDR3 in DNA: TGTGCCAGCAGCGTGGCTGCGGGACAGGGATACGAGCAGTACTTC. It specifies CASSVAAGQGYEQYF. The full variable domain, with the rest looked up from reference TRBV9 and TRBJ2-7, is DSGVTQTPKHLITATGQRVTLRCSPRSGDLSVYWYQQSLDQGLQFLIQYYNGEERAKGNILERFSAQQFPDLHSELNLSSLELGDSALYFCASSVAAGQGYEQYFGPGTRLTVT.

The chain employs TRBV5-6 and TRBJ1-5; TRBD1 is a possible D gene (5 bases). CDR1 is SGHDT, CDR2 YYEEEE, per germline. This CDR3 is built from 14 residues. V was pared by 5 bases and J by 4 bases, with 13 bases between. For the CDR3, the DNA is TGTGCCAGCAGTGTCGGGACTCCTAATCAGCCCCAGCATTTT. Amino acid sequence: CASSVGTPNQPQHF.

The V call is TRBV9, the J call TRBJ1-2, with D possibly TRBD1 on 5 matching bases. Trimming took 3 bases from V and 8 from J, leaving 11 bases between them. Germline V CDR1 and CDR2: SGDLS, YYNGEE. The CDR3 length is 12 residues. CDR3 loop: CASSAGFSGYTF. As DNA, the CDR3 is TGTGCCAGCAGCGCAGGGTTCTCCGGCTACACCTTC.

The rearrangement uses TRBV18 and TRBJ1-2; 7 positions agree with TRBD1. Per the germline V gene, CDR1 is KGHSH and CDR2 is LQKENI. Trimming at V came to 4 bases and at J to 4 bases, leaving 3 bases not matched to a gene. The CDR3 contains 13 residues. DNA for the CDR3: TGTGCCAGCTCACTCCGGGACAGCTATGGCTACACCTTC. Translation gives CASSLRDSYGYTF.

CDR3 in DNA: TGTGCCAGCAGCCAGAAAAAAATCGGGGAGACCCAGTACTTC. It codes for CASSQKKIGETQYF. The V call is TRBV7-9, the J call TRBJ2-5; D not resolved. CDR1 is SEHNR, CDR2 FQNEAQ, per germline (reference sequence). The CDR3 is 14 amino acids. V lost 5 bases and J 5 bases, leaving 15 bases between the germline ends.

The V and J genes are TRBV7-6 and TRBJ2-7, with D possibly being TRBD1 or TRBD2 (6 bases each). Looked up from germline, CDR1 is SGHVS and CDR2 is FNYEAQ. The length of the CDR3 is 14 residues. The germline V and J ends were trimmed by 1 base and 2 bases, with 9 bases remaining between them. The DNA of the CDR3 is TGTGCCAGCAGCTTAGAGGGGGGTACCTACGAGCAGTACTTC. Amino acids: CASSLEGGTYEQYF.

The chain has TRBV4-3 and TRBJ1-4; D not certain. CDR1 and CDR2 from the germline V gene are LGHNA and YSLEER. This CDR3 spans 16 amino acids. V was cut by 0 bases and J by 6 bases, with 14 bases left in between. CDR3: CASSQDRGLGDEKLFF. The CDR3 nucleotides are TGCGCCAGCAGCCAAGATCGAGGCTTGGGAGATGAAAAACTGTTTTTT.

This chain uses TRBV29-1 with TRBJ2-5; the D call may be TRBD1 or TRBD2 (5 bases each). Germline V CDR1 and CDR2: SQVTM, ANQGSEA. V gave up 5 bases and J gave up 5 bases, with 12 bases separating them. This CDR3 is built from 12 residues. The CDR3 is CSVYVGVETQYF. In DNA, the CDR3 is TGCAGCGTTTATGTGGGGGTGGAGACCCAGTACTTC. The variable domain in full, with the rest retrieved from reference TRBV29-1 and TRBJ2-5, is SAVISQKPSRDICQRGTSLTIQCQVDSQVTMMFWYRQQPGQSLTLIATANQGSEATYESGFVIDKFPISRPNLTFSTLTVSNMSPEDSSIYLCSVYVGVETQYFGPGTRLLVL.

This rearrangement joins TRBV9 to TRBJ1-1, with D perhaps matching TRBD1 (6 bases). The CDR3 consists of 15 residues. The germline CDR1 and CDR2 sequences are SGDLS and YYNGEE. Between the trimmed V and J ends, which lost 0 bases and 4 bases, there was a span of 13 bases. The CDR3 loop is CASSVAQGFPTEAFF. The DNA for the CDR3 is TGTGCCAGCAGCGTAGCCCAGGGGTTTCCCACTGAAGCTTTCTTT.

The J gene is TRBJ2-7, the V gene TRBV10-1; D unresolved. In germline, CDR1 is WNHNN, CDR2 SYGVQD (reference sequence). V gave up 3 bases and J gave up 0 bases, with 0 bases separating them. This CDR3 comprises 11 residues. CDR3 amino acids: CASSDSYEQYF. The CDR3 DNA reads TGCGCCAGCAGTGACTCCTACGAGCAGTACTTC.

The chain carries TRBV14 and TRBJ2-2; TRBD1 might be the D (6 bases). The germline CDR1 and CDR2 sequences are SGHDN and FVKESK. V was trimmed by 4 bases and J by 5 bases, leaving 23 bases between them. The CDR3 totals 18 residues. The CDR3 reads CASSRIVGTLTQTGELFF. The CDR3 DNA is TGTGCCAGCAGCCGAATAGTAGGGACACTCACTCAAACCGGGGAGCTGTTTTTT.

This chain uses TRBV19 with TRBJ1-2; TRBD1 aligns across 7 bases. In germline, CDR1 is LNHDA, CDR2 SQIVND (reference sequence). CDR3 length: 14 residues. The V gene end was trimmed by 5 bases and the J gene end by 0 bases; junction bases not matched to a gene: 3. CDR3 loop: CASSRQGANYGYTF. CDR3 nucleotides: TGTGCCAGTAGTCGACAGGGAGCTAACTATGGCTACACCTTC.

This sequence joins TRBV6-5 and TRBJ1-6, with D hard to call. The germline CDR1 and CDR2 sequences are MNHEY and SVGAGI. Between the trimmed V and J ends, which lost 2 bases and 9 bases, there was a span of 11 bases. The CDR3 contains 14 residues. CDR3 sequence: CASSYGQVASPLHF. The CDR3 region has the DNA TGTGCCAGCAGTTACGGGCAGGTTGCTTCACCCCTCCACTTT.

CDR3 bases: TGTGCTAGTGGTTATACAGTCGGAGCAACTAATGAAAAACTGTTTTTT. Translated: CASGYTVGATNEKLFF. The chain carries TRBV12-5 and TRBJ1-4, with no clear D. The CDR3 sequence is 16 residues long. From germline, CDR1 is LGHNT and CDR2 FRNRAP. The germline V and J ends were trimmed by 4 bases and 0 bases, with 12 bases remaining between them. Using reference TRBV12-5 and TRBJ1-4 for the parts outside the CDR3, the full variable domain is DARVTQTPRHKVTEMGQEVTMRCQPILGHNTVFWYRQTMMQGLELLAYFRNRAPLDDSGMPKDRFSAEMPDATLATLKIQPSEPRDSAVYFCASGYTVGATNEKLFFGSGTQLSVL.

The V gene is TRBV4-2, the J gene TRBJ2-3; D is unresolved. V was trimmed by 0 bases and J by 0 bases, leaving 7 bases between them. CDR3 length: 15 amino acids. The germline V gene encodes CDR1 LGHNA and CDR2 YNFKEQ. The CDR3 here is CASSQDPTSTDTQYF. CDR3 DNA sequence: TGTGCCAGCAGCCAAGATCCAACTAGCACAGATACGCAGTATTTT.

The table lists this clone with a count of one. The gene calls are TRBV6-4 and TRBJ2-2; D call uncertain. Germline V gene lookup returns CDR1 MRHNA and CDR2 SNTAGT. Trimming pared 4 bases from V and 7 bases from J, leaving 7 bases between. The CDR3 has 12 amino acids. CDR3 nucleotides: TGTGCCAGCAGTGCTATGTACGGGGAGCTGTTTTTT. It codes for CASSAMYGELFF.

The CDR3 protein is CASSFASGGGDTQYF. The CDR3 DNA follows: TGCGCCAGCAGCTTCGCTAGCGGGGGAGGTGATACGCAGTATTTT. V usage is TRBV5-1 and J usage is TRBJ2-3; 10 bases line up with TRBD2. V gave up 2 bases and J gave up 6 bases; unmatched junction bases: 6. There are 15 residues in the CDR3. CDR1 is SGHRS and CDR2 is YFSETQ in the germline V gene.